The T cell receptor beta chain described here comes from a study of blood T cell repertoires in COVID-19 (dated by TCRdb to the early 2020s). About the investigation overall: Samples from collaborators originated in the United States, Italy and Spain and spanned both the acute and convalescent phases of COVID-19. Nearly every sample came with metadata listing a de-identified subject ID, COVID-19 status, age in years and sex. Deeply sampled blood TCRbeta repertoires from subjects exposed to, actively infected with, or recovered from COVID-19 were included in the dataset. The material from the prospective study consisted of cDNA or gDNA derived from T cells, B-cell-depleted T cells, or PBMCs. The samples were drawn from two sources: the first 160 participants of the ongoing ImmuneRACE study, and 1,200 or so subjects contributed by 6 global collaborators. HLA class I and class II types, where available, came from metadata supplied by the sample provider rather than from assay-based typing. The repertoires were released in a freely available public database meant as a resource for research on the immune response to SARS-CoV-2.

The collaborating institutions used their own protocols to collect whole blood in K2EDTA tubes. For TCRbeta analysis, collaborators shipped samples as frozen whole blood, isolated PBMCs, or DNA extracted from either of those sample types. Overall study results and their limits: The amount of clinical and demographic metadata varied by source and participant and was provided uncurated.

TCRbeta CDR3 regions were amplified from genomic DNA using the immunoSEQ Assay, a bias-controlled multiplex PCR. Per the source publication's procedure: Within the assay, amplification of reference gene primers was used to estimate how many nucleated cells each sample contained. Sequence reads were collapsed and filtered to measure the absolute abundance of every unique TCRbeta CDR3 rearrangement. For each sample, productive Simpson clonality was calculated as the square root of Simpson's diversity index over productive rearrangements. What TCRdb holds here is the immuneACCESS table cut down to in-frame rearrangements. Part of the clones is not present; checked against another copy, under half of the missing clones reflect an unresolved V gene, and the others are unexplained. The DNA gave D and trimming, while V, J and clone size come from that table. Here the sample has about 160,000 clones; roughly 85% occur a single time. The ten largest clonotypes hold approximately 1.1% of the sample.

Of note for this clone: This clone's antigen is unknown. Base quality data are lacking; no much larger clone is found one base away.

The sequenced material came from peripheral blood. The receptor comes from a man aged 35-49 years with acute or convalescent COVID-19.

Here the CDR3 is given as CASTTGVGSGNTIYF. In nucleotides, the sequence is TGTGCCAGCACCACAGGGGTCGGTTCCGGAAACACCATATATTTT. The chain is made from TRBV7-2 and TRBJ1-3; 7 bases in between match TRBD1. Based on the germline V gene, the CDR1 and CDR2 sequences are SGHTA and FQGNSA. The CDR3 starts with the cysteine, ends with the phenylalanine, and has 15 residues. Just the 45-base CDR3 DNA is kept, in frame starting at base 1. V ends up 7 bases short and J 4 bases short, with an unmatched junction base count of 10.